This T cell receptor (beta chain) was recorded in a study of blood T cell repertoires in COVID-19. The wider study: Spain, Italy and the United States supplied samples that represented acute and convalescent COVID-19. PBMCs, B-cell-depleted T cells, or T cells were the source of the cDNA or gDNA that made up the material.

In the original workflow: The authors estimated nucleated cell counts from reference gene primer amplification. The assay was immunoSEQ multiplex PCR, and TCRdb's table has in-frame clones only and misses some. V, J and clone size are taken as reported in that table, and D and trimming were inferred from the DNA itself. The data hold about 150,000 clones, with 70% to 90% observed a single time. J lost 2 bases, V lost 5 bases, and 4 bases had no gene match. From germline, CDR1 is KGHDR and CDR2 SFDVKD. The CDR3 length is 15 residues. The sequenced material came from peripheral blood. This TCR was sampled from a human donor with acute or convalescent COVID-19. The donor label of this sample is uncertain. V gene TRBV24-1 combines with J gene TRBJ2-1; 8 positions match TRBD2. The CDR3 protein is CATSAQTSAYNEQFF. The CDR3 DNA is TGTGCCACCAGTGCACAGACTAGCGCCTACAATGAGCAGTTCTTC.